This TCR beta chain was sequenced during a study of molecular identifiers for immune sequencing clone quantification. This clonotype was found many times. Trimming cost V 1 base and J 4 bases; bases outside gene matches: 3. The CDR3 covers 14 residues. Germline CDR1 SGHVS, CDR2 FNYEAQ. TCRdb reprocessed the PCR reads with MiXCR, giving one entry per CDR3 protein. The table lists about 320,000 distinct CDR3 sequences, over 20% of them singletons. The chain links TRBV7-6 to TRBJ2-7; 8 nucleotides align to TRBD1. The TCR originated in a human donor in good health. Some libraries in this study had Jurkat cell RNA spiked in. Sequencing was performed on naive CD8+ T cells from blood, with Jurkat cell RNA spiked in. The subset here: FACS-sorted CD8+CD4-CCR7+CD45RA+ naive T cells. In nucleotides, the CDR3 is TGTGCCAGCAGCTTAGGGACAGGGACGTACGAGCAGTACTTC. It codes for CASSLGTGTYEQYF.